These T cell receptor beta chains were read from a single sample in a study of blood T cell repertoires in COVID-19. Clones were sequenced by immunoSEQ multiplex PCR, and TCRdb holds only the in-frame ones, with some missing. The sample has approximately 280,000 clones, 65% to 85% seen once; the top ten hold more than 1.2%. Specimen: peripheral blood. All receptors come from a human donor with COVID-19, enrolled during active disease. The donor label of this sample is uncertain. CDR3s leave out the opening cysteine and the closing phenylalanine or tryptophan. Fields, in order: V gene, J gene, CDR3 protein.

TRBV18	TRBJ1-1	ASSPPAGQNTEAF
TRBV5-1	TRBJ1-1	ASSLQGSVNTEAF
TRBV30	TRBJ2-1	AWSGGGLTLNEQF
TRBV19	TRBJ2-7	ASSGGTGRGGEQY
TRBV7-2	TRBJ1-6	ASSRTFFGSPLH
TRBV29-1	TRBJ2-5	SAFAGETQY
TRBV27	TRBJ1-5	ASSAGGSNQPQH
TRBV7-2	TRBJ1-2	ASSLEEGPDYGYT
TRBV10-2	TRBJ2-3	ASSSLGASSTDTQY
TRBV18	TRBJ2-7	ASSPRLAGVYEQY
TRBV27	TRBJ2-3	ASSFRGQPPGDTQY
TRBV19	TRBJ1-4	ASNQVATNEKLF
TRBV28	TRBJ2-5	ASSLRGSVGSQY
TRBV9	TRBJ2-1	ASSVRTGGTNEQF
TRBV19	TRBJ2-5	ASSIDRTSGQETQY
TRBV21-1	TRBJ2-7	ASDADYFYEQY
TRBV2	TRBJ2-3	ASSEAGTSGSTDTQY
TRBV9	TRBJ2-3	ASSGDGGAGRTDTQY
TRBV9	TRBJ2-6	ASSVAGGSGANVLT
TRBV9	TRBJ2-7	ASSGTSGSSYEQY
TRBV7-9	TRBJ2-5	ASSPIAWETQY
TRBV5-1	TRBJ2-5	ASSPAGVSGRETQY
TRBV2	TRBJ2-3	ASSEIAGGPRDTQY
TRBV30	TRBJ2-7	AWRRTGALSYEQY
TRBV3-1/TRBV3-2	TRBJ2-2	ASSPRQGGTGELF